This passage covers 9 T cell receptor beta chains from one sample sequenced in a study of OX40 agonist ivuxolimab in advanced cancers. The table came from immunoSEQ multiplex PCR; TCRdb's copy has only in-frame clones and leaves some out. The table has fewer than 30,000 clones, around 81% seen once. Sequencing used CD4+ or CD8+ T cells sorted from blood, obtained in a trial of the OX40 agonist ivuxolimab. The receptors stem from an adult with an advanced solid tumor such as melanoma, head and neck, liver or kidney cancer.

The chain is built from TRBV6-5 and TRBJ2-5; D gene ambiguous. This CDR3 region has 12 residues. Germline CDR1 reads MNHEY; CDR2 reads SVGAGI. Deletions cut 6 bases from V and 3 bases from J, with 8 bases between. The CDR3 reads CASSSTKETQYF. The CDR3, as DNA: TGTGCCAGCAGCTCCACTAAAGAGACCCAGTACTTC.

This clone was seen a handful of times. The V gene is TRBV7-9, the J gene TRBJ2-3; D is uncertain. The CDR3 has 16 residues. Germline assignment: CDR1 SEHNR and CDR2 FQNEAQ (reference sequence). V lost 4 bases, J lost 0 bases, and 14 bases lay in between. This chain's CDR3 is CASSSRTGTSTDTQYF. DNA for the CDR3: TGTGCCAGCAGCTCCCGTACGGGTACTAGCACAGATACGCAGTATTTT.

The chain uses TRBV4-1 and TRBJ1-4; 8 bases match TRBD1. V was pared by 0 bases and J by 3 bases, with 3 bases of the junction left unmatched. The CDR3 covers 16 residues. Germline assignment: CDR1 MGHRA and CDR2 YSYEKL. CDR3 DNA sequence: TGCGCCAGCAGCCAAGATGCGGGACAGGCTAATGAAAAACTGTTTTTT. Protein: CASSQDAGQANEKLFF.

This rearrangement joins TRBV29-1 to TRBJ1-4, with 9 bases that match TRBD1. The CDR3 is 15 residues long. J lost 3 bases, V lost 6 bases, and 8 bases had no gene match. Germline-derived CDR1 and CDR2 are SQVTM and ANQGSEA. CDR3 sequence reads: CSVVDRGLANEKLFF. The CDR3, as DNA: TGCAGCGTAGTCGACAGGGGGTTAGCTAATGAAAAACTGTTTTTT.

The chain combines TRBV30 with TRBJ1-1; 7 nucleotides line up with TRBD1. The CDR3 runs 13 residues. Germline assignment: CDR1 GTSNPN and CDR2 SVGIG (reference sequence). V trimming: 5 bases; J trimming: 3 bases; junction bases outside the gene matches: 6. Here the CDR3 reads CAWDRETYTEAFF. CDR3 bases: TGTGCCTGGGACAGGGAGACCTACACTGAAGCTTTCTTT.

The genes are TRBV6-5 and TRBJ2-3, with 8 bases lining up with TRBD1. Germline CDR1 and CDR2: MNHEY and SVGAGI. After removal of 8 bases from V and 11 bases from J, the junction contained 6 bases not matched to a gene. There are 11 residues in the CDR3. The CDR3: CASGTGGMQYF. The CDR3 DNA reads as TGTGCCAGCGGCACAGGGGGGATGCAGTATTTT.

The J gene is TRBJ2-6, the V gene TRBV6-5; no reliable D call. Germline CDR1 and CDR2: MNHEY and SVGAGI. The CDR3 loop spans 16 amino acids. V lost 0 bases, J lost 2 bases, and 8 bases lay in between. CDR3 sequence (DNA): TGTGCCAGCAGTTACTCGAAGCAGACTGGGGCCAACGTCCTGACTTTC. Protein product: CASSYSKQTGANVLTF.

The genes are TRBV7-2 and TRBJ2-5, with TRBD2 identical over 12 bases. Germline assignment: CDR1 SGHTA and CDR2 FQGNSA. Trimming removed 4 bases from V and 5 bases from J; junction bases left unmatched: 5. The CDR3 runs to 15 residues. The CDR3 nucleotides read TGTGCCAGCAGCTCTAGCGGGGGGGTCCTCGAGACCCAGTACTTC. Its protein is CASSSSGGVLETQYF.

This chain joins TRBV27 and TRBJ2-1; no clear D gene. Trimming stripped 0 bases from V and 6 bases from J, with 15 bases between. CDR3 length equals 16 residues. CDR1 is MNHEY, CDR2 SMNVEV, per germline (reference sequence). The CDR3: CASSLSRRQTGNEQFF. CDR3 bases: TGTGCCAGCAGTTTATCACGACGTCAAACGGGCAATGAGCAGTTCTTC.